Shown below are 5 T cell receptor beta chains from a single sample sequenced in a study of post-analysis software for immune sequencing data (dated by TCRdb to the mid-2010s). Overall results and qualifications from the work: Patients showed significantly higher frequencies than controls for several TRBV segments, among them TRBV5-6, TRBV5-1 and TRBV20-1.

Antigen specificity for these receptors is unknown. The library was generated by PCR. Instrument on record: Illumina HiSeq 2500. Unique molecular identifiers were incorporated into TCR beta cDNA libraries to reduce PCR and sequencing biases. The public sequencing data were trimmed at Q25 with fastp and processed into clonotypes with MiXCR by TCRdb, which kept only in-frame beta chains. Rows merge per CDR3 protein into single entries with the most common DNA and genes. The table for this sample lists about 810,000 distinct CDR3 sequences; roughly 50% of them were counted only once. Together, the top ten hold around 4.5% of the sample. The sequencing input was blood. These TCRs come from a girl aged 5-17 years with multiple sclerosis.

This chain links TRBV5-1 with TRBJ2-5; a weak D match, TRBD1 (6 bases). CDR1 is SGHRS and CDR2 is YFSETQ in the germline V gene. The V and J ends lost 0 bases and 11 bases respectively, with 17 bases between them. There are 14 residues in the CDR3. As DNA, the CDR3 is TGCGCCAGCAGCTTGGCCGCAGGGGTCTCTGAGCAGTACTTC. It codes for CASSLAAGVSEQYF.

The rearrangement joins TRBV7-9 to TRBJ2-7; weak D call: TRBD1 (6 bases). The ends were cut back, 5 bases at V and 1 base at J, with 12 bases in the middle. There are 14 residues in the CDR3. Germline V gives CDR1 SEHNR, CDR2 FQNEAQ (reference sequence). This CDR3 is CASSTDQGSYEQYF. CDR3 DNA sequence: TGTGCCAGCAGCACCGATCAGGGGTCCTACGAGCAGTACTTC. The whole variable domain, filled in from reference TRBV7-9 and TRBJ2-7, reads DTGVSQNPRHKITKRGQNVTFRCDPISEHNRLYWYRQTLGQGPEFLTYFQNEAQLEKSRLLSDRFSAERPKGSFSTLEIQRTEQGDSAMYLCASSTDQGSYEQYFGPGTRLTVT.

This clonotype was counted ten times or more. The CDR3 DNA reads TGTGCCAGCAGCTTAGTGGGACAGGGGAATCAGCCCCAGCATTTT. Amino acids: CASSLVGQGNQPQHF. The chain carries TRBV7-2 and TRBJ1-5, with 10 nucleotides matching TRBD1. The CDR3 contains 15 residues. V lost 1 base to trimming and J lost 4 bases; unmatched junction nucleotides: 1. Germline V gene data show CDR1 as SGHTA and CDR2 as FQGNSA.

The V and J genes are TRBV3-1 and TRBJ2-1; 9 bases match TRBD2. Looked up from germline, CDR1 is LGHDT and CDR2 is YNNKEL (reference sequence). The CDR3 is 14 amino acids. With V trimmed by 5 bases and J by 7 bases, 6 bases remained unmatched. CDR3 amino acids: CASSGGLADNEQFF. Here the CDR3 DNA reads TGTGCCAGCAGCGGGGGACTAGCCGATAATGAGCAGTTCTTC.

The rearrangement links TRBV27 to TRBJ2-1; D tentatively reads TRBD1 or TRBD2 (5 bases each). The CDR3 runs to 15 residues. CDR1 and CDR2 from the germline V gene are MNHEY and SMNVEV (reference sequence). Between the trimmed V and J ends, which lost 5 bases and 2 bases, there was a span of 13 bases. The CDR3 region has the DNA TGTGCCAGCAGTCCCCTGGGGACCGCCTACAATGAGCAGTTCTTC. As protein: CASSPLGTAYNEQFF.